This is a list of T cell receptor beta chains from one sample in a study of Ad26.COV2.S vaccination and SARS-CoV-2 variants. Generated by immunoSEQ multiplex PCR, the TCRdb table keeps only in-frame clones and is missing some. The sample carries roughly 380,000 clones, just over 90% recorded once. The specimen comprised peripheral blood, sampled after recovery from COVID-19. The source of these receptors is a human donor who had recovered from COVID-19. CDR3s include the opening cysteine and the closing phenylalanine or tryptophan. A D gene is named only where the DNA matches it firmly. Some rows have no size entry. The others give once, few or many, or a class for an expanded clone.

v_gene	d_gene	abundance	j_gene	CDR3aa	CDR3nt
TRBV5-4	TRBD1	NA	TRBJ1-1	CASSITGGGDTEAFF	TGTGCCAGCAGCATTACAGGGGGGGGAGACACTGAAGCTTTCTTT
TRBV29-1	NA	NA	TRBJ1-2	CSVESRVKGYTF	TGCAGCGTTGAGTCCAGGGTAAAAGGCTACACCTTC
TRBV5-4	NA	NA	TRBJ1-4	CASSLAGINEKLFF	TGTGCCAGCAGCTTGGCCGGGATTAATGAAAAACTGTTTTTT
TRBV2	NA	NA	TRBJ1-1	CASSESRMDTEAFF	TGTGCCAGCAGTGAGTCCAGGATGGATACTGAAGCTTTCTTT
TRBV11-1	TRBD2	NA	TRBJ2-1	CASSLAAGAGGTYNEQFF	TGTGCCAGCAGCTTAGCCGCAGGAGCGGGGGGCACCTACAATGAGCAGTTCTTC
TRBV11-2	NA	NA	TRBJ1-4	CASSMDSPREKLFF	TGTGCCAGCAGCATGGACAGTCCTCGGGAAAAACTGTTTTTT
TRBV2	NA	NA	TRBJ2-1	CASSIRTASSYNEQFF	TGTGCCAGCAGTATACGGACAGCGAGCTCCTACAATGAGCAGTTCTTC
TRBV5-1	NA	NA	TRBJ1-1	CASSLVGDTEAFF	TGCGCCAGCAGCTTGGTGGGCGACACTGAAGCTTTCTTT
TRBV7-9	NA	NA	TRBJ1-1	CASSLYPEAFF	TGTGCCAGCAGCTTATACCCTGAAGCTTTCTTT
TRBV7-2	NA	NA	TRBJ1-2	CASSLSDGNYGYTF	TGTGCCAGCAGCTTAAGCGACGGAAACTATGGCTACACCTTC
TRBV6-4	NA	NA	TRBJ2-7	CASSDPREDEQYF	TGTGCCAGCAGTGACCCGAGGGAGGACGAGCAGTACTTC
TRBV5-6	NA	NA	TRBJ2-7	CASSNFYEQYF	TGTGCCAGCAGCAATTTCTACGAGCAGTACTTC
TRBV7-9	NA	NA	TRBJ2-2	CASSLGGTGELFF	TGTGCCAGCAGCCTAGGGGGTACCGGGGAGCTGTTTTTT
TRBV7-2	NA	NA	TRBJ2-5	CASSLDATPVETQYF	TGTGCCAGCAGCTTAGACGCGACCCCTGTGGAGACCCAGTACTTC
TRBV2	TRBD1	NA	TRBJ1-1	CASETGWSTEAFF	TGTGCCAGCGAGACAGGGTGGAGCACTGAAGCTTTCTTT
TRBV2	TRBD2	NA	TRBJ2-5	CASSEWGTSGGQETQYF	TGTGCCAGCAGTGAATGGGGGACTAGCGGGGGCCAAGAGACCCAGTACTTC
TRBV10-3	NA	NA	TRBJ1-1	CAISDGSTGTEAFF	TGTGCCATCAGTGATGGTAGTACGGGGACTGAAGCTTTCTTT
TRBV5-4	NA	NA	TRBJ2-7	CASSLGPESYEQYF	TGTGCCAGCAGCTTGGGCCCAGAATCCTACGAGCAGTACTTC
TRBV27	NA	NA	TRBJ1-3	CASSTSYSGNTIYF	TGTGCCAGCAGTACGTCTTACTCTGGAAACACCATATATTTT
TRBV19	NA	NA	TRBJ1-3	CASSTTGPGNTIYF	TGTGCCAGTAGTACCACAGGTCCTGGAAACACCATATATTTT
TRBV5-4	NA	once	TRBJ2-5	CASTQSTRGRETQYF	TGTGCCAGCACCCAAAGCACCAGGGGACGAGAGACCCAGTACTTC
TRBV5-6	NA	once	TRBJ1-4	CASSLGTNEKLFF	TGTGCCAGCAGCTTGGGCACTAATGAAAAACTGTTTTTT
TRBV14	TRBD1	NA	TRBJ2-7	CASSRPDRGTYEQYF	TGTGCCAGCAGCCGCCCGGACAGGGGTACGTACGAGCAGTACTTC